This T cell receptor beta chain originates from a study of blood T cell repertoires in COVID-19. Participants' own reports of clinical history determined their cohort assignment. Germline values: CDR1 SGHAT, CDR2 FQNNGV. The CDR3 length is 16 residues. Trimming cost V 2 bases and J 1 base; bases outside gene matches: 7. The data were produced by immunoSEQ multiplex PCR, yet TCRdb's version contains in-frame clones alone and is incomplete. Counted here are hundreds of thousands of clones, over 75% occurring once; the ten biggest clones make up roughly 1.1%. The sample taken for sequencing was PBMCs or T cells enriched from blood (not recorded which). The chain couples TRBV11-2 to TRBJ2-5, with 7 bases identical to TRBD2. The sequence was obtained from a man younger than 45 who had recovered from COVID-19. The CDR3 loop is CASSLPSGLRQETQYF. DNA for the CDR3: TGTGCCAGCAGCTTACCTAGCGGACTCCGCCAAGAGACCCAGTACTTC.